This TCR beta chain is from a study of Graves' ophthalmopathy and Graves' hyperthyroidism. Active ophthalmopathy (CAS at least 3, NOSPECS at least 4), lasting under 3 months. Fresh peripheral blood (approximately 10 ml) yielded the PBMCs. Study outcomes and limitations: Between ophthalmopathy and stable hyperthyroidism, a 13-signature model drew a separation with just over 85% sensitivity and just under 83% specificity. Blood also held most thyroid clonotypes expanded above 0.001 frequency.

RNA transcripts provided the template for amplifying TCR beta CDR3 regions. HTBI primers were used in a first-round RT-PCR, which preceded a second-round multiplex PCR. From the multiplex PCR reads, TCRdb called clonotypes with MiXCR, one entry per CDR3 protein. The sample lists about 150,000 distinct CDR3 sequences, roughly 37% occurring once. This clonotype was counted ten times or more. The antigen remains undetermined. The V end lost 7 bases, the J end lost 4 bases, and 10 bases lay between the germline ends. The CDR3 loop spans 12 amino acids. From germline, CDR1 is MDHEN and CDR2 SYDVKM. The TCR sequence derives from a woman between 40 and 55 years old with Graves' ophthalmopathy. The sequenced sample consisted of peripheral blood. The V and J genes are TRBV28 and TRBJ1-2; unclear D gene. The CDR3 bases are TGTGCCAGCACCCCGGATGTCTATGGCTACACCTTC. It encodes CASTPDVYGYTF.